The following is a TCR beta chain sequence with its context. Germline and junction disagree at one end, which may indicate a read error. Amplification of the TCR beta CDR3 (from genomic DNA) was done by two-round multiplex PCR. The first round of PCR was done with primers that matched each TRBV and TRBJ gene. Each CDR3 protein gets one entry after TCRdb re-called the multiplex PCR reads with MiXCR. The data show fewer than 25,000 distinct CDR3 sequences, roughly 26% seen once. This specimen belongs to a study of prognosis after radiotherapy for stage I lung cancer. The germline CDR1 and CDR2 sequences are LGHDT and YNNKEL (reference sequence). The length of the CDR3 is 14 residues.

This receptor was identified in a donor aged 50 or older with non-small cell lung cancer. Material: PBMCs, obtained before or after stereotactic body radiation therapy (not recorded which). The gene calls are TRBV3-1 and TRBJ1-5; no firm D call. The CDR3 DNA reads TGTGTCAGCAGCCTGGAGACTAGCAATCAGCCACAGCATTTT. Residues: CVSSLETSNQPQHF.